These T cell receptor beta chains were read from a single sample in a study of identical twins. TCRdb reprocessed the 5' RACE reads with MiXCR, giving one entry per CDR3 protein. The sample has some 250,000 distinct CDR3 sequences, about 6.7% seen once. These data also formed part of another study, on T cells expressing NK-cell markers.

What was sequenced was CD8+ T cells sorted from blood. Receptors originate from a woman aged 18-29 years in good health. CDR3s include the opening cysteine and the closing phenylalanine or tryptophan. Fields, in order: V gene, clone size, D gene, J gene, CDR3 DNA, CDR3 protein. D genes are given only for firm matches. The listing skips clone size in some rows; elsewhere it reads once, few, many or a size class.

TRBV9	many	TRBD1	TRBJ2-7	TGTGCCAGCAGCGTGGGTTCGGGACAGGGGAACGAGCAGTACTTC	CASSVGSGQGNEQYF
TRBV29-1	many	-	TRBJ1-1	TGCAGCGTTGAAGGCGTTGGCACCCATCGTGAAGCTTTCTTT	CSVEGVGTHREAFF
TRBV29-1	many	-	TRBJ2-7	TGCAGCGTTGAGTCGCAATACGAGCAGTACTTC	CSVESQYEQYF
TRBV6-5	-	-	TRBJ1-2	TGTGCCAGCAGCGGACGGGCTGATGGCTACACCTTC	CASSGRADGYTF
TRBV6-1	-	TRBD2	TRBJ2-3	TGTGCCGGGGGGTCGGGAGCGGGGGGGTTCCCGGGTACGCAGTATTTT	CAGGSGAGGFPGTQYF
TRBV9	-	TRBD1	TRBJ1-4	TGTGCCAGCAGCGAAGGGACAGGAGTTAATGAAAAACTGTTTTTT	CASSEGTGVNEKLFF
TRBV6-1	few	TRBD1	TRBJ1-1	TGTGCCGTCCCAACGACAGGGGGAACTGAAGCTTTCTTT	CAVPTTGGTEAFF
TRBV2	few	-	TRBJ2-3	TGTGCCAGCAGTGCCGAGGGGCGGACAGATACGCAGTATTTT	CASSAEGRTDTQYF
TRBV7-9	-	-	TRBJ1-1	TGTGCCAATGAGGAGGGAGAAGCTTTCTTT	CANEEGEAFF
TRBV20-1	-	TRBD2	TRBJ2-1	TGCAGTGCTTTAGAGACTAGCGCAAGCTCCTACAATGAGCAGTTCTTC	CSALETSASSYNEQFF
TRBV12-3/TRBV12-4	many	-	TRBJ1-1	TGTGCCAGCAGTTTTGTAATGAACACTGAAGCTTTCTTT	CASSFVMNTEAFF
TRBV6-6	many	-	TRBJ2-7	TGTGCCAGCAGTTACTCGGGTGAGCAGTACTTC	CASSYSGEQYF
TRBV20-1	few	-	TRBJ2-1	TGCAGTGCTAGCTGGGGAGGCGGTGAGCAGTTCTTC	CSASWGGGEQFF
TRBV11-2	few	TRBD1	TRBJ1-5	TGTGCCAGCAGCTTAGGGGGACAGGGCCGTTATAGCAATCAGCCCCAGCATTTT	CASSLGGQGRYSNQPQHF
TRBV2	many	-	TRBJ2-1	TGTGCCAGCAGTGAACGGGACGCATTCTCCTACAATGAGCAGTTCTTC	CASSERDAFSYNEQFF
TRBV7-6	-	-	TRBJ2-4	TGTGCCAGCAGCTCCGACGGAGAATTTCAGTACTTC	CASSSDGEFQYF
TRBV6-1	-	TRBD2	TRBJ2-7	TGTGCCAGCTCAGAAGCGGGAGAGGCCTACGAGCAGTACTTC	CASSEAGEAYEQYF
TRBV6-5	few	TRBD1	TRBJ2-7	TGTGCCAGCAGTTACCTTAGGGACAGGGTCTACGAGCAGTACTTC	CASSYLRDRVYEQYF
TRBV7-9	-	TRBD2	TRBJ2-2	TGTGCCAGCAGCTCAACCACTAGCGGAACCGGGGAGCTGTTTTTT	CASSSTTSGTGELFF
TRBV12-3/TRBV12-4	few	TRBD1	TRBJ1-5	TGTGCCAGCAGCAAACAGGGGCTGGATCAGCCCCAGCATTTT	CASSKQGLDQPQHF
TRBV12-3/TRBV12-4	-	TRBD2	TRBJ2-1	TGTGCCAGCAGCTACGGACTAGCGGGAGTGTCGAATGAGCAGTTCTTC	CASSYGLAGVSNEQFF
TRBV18	-	TRBD1	TRBJ1-5	TGTGCCAGCTCCTTCAGGGGGCCCCCGGAGCCCCAGCATTTT	CASSFRGPPEPQHF
TRBV7-9	-	-	TRBJ1-1	TGTGCCAGCAGCTTAGCGGCAGGGGAGTACACTGAAGCTTTCTTT	CASSLAAGEYTEAFF
TRBV6-1	many	-	TRBJ1-6	TGTGCCAGCCTGAGGGGTCCGAATTCACCCCTCCACTTT	CASLRGPNSPLHF
TRBV3-1	few	-	TRBJ1-1	TGTGCCAGCAGCCAAGATCTGGGACGGAACACTGAAGCTTTCTTT	CASSQDLGRNTEAFF
TRBV7-9	many	-	TRBJ2-7	TGTGCCAGCAGCTCTCCGGGACCGGGTAACGGCTACGAGCAGTACTTC	CASSSPGPGNGYEQYF
TRBV7-7	few	-	TRBJ2-1	TGTGCCAGCAGCGCCGGGTTTGACAATGAGCAGTTCTTC	CASSAGFDNEQFF
TRBV5-1	many	-	TRBJ2-7	TGCGCCAGCAGCTTGGAAGTGCTTAGGGACGAGCAGTACTTC	CASSLEVLRDEQYF
TRBV9	once	-	TRBJ2-7	TGTGCCAACAGCGTAGATACTAGCTCCTACGAGCAGTACTTC	CANSVDTSSYEQYF
TRBV9	few	-	TRBJ2-3	TGTGCCAGCAGCGTGGACTCAGCCCTGGATACGCAGTATTTT	CASSVDSALDTQYF
TRBV4-1	-	-	TRBJ2-5	TGCGCCAGCAGCCAGGGACTGGACCAAGAGACCCAGTACTTC	CASSQGLDQETQYF
TRBV9	few	-	TRBJ1-1	TGTGCCAGCAGCTTTCCACATCAGGTTGGGGAAGGTGAATCGAACACTGAAGCTTTCTTT	CASSFPHQVGEGESNTEAFF
TRBV9	few	-	TRBJ1-1	TGTGCCAGCAGCGTAGACCTAGCAGTAAAGACTGAAGCTTTCTTT	CASSVDLAVKTEAFF